The count of the clone carrying this T cell receptor beta chain is one. The record originates from a study of blood T cell repertoires in COVID-19. For the study at large: Some COVID-19 samples were acute and others convalescent; all came from the United States, Italy and Spain. T cells, B-cell-depleted T cells, or PBMCs provided the cDNA or gDNA that served as material.

Trimming shortened V by 4 bases and J by 6 bases, and 7 bases separated the two germline ends. Germline V gene data show CDR1 as DFQATT and CDR2 as SNEGSKA (reference sequence). The CDR3 totals 10 residues. As processed by the authors: Amplification from reference gene primers served as the basis for estimated nucleated cell counts. TCRdb's copy holds only in-frame clones and misses some; the assay was immunoSEQ multiplex PCR. V and J calls and clone size come straight from that table; D and trimming were deduced from the DNA. The repertoire has roughly 200,000 clones, approximately 81% of them found once; the top ten carry almost 5%.

The clonotype originates from a woman over 75 with acute or convalescent COVID-19. This sequence joins TRBV20-1 and TRBJ2-7, with D maybe TRBD1 (5 bases). The sequenced sample was peripheral blood. The CDR3 coding sequence is TGCAGTGCTATCAGGGCCGAGCAGTACTTC. Residues: CSAIRAEQYF.